The 3 T cell receptor beta chains below come from one sample, sequenced in a study of OX40 agonist ivuxolimab in advanced cancers. The repertoire was sequenced with immunoSEQ multiplex PCR; TCRdb's copy has only in-frame clones and lacks some. The sample lists about 49,000 clones; 80% to 85% were seen once. This material consisted of CD4+ or CD8+ T cells sorted from blood, taken in a trial of the OX40 agonist ivuxolimab. These receptors originate from an adult with an advanced solid tumor such as melanoma, head and neck, liver or kidney cancer.

The rearrangement uses TRBV7-9 and TRBJ2-7; D not certain. CDR1 SEHNR and CDR2 FQNEAQ come from the germline V gene (reference sequence). V was shortened by 5 bases and J by 3 bases, with 14 bases between the two germline ends. The CDR3 length is 14 residues. CDR3 in DNA: TGTGCCAGCAGCCCACGGACCCGCTACTACGAGCAGTACGTC. Amino acids: CASSPRTRYYEQYV.

The CDR3 loop is CASSFTQGSSALHF. In nucleotides, the CDR3 is TGTGCCAGCAGTTTTACGCAGGGATCTAGTGCCCTCCACTTT. The chain carries TRBV7-2 and TRBJ1-6; D perhaps matches TRBD1 (5 bases). The V and J ends lost 6 bases and 14 bases respectively, with 20 bases between them. Germline values: CDR1 SGHTA, CDR2 FQGNSA. This CDR3 has 14 residues.

The chain couples TRBV6-4 to TRBJ2-3, with a weak D call TRBD2 (6 bases). Per the germline V gene, CDR1 is MRHNA and CDR2 is SNTAGT. V dropped 4 bases and J dropped 1 base, with 9 bases sitting between them. CDR3 length: 14 amino acids. CDR3 nucleotide sequence: TGTGCCAGCAGTGCTGGCGGGGGCACAGATACGCAGTATTTT. Its protein product is CASSAGGGTDTQYF.